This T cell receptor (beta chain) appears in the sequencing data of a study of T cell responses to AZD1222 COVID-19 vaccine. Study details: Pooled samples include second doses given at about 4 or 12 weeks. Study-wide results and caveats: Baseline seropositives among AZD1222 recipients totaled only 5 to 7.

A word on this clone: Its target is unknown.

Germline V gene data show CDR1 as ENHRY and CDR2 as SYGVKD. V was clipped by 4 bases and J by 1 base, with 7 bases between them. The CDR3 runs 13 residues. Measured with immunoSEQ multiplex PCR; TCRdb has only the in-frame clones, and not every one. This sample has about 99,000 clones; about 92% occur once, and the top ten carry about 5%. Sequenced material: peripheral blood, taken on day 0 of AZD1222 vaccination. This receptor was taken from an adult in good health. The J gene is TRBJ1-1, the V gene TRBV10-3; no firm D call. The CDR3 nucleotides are TGTGCCATCAGTGGACGATCGAACACTGAAGCTTTCTTT. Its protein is CAISGRSNTEAFF.